Listed below are T cell receptor beta chains from one sample, sequenced in a study of patients and donors after allogeneic stem cell transplantation. TCRdb independently ran MiXCR on the RT-PCR reads; one entry per CDR3 protein. The sample has 410,000 or so distinct CDR3 sequences; around 15% are singletons. Material: blood, either unsorted or a sorted T cell fraction (not recorded which). The source of these receptors is a human donor who was either an allogeneic HSCT recipient or a stem cell or donor lymphocyte infusion donor (not recorded which). It is not recorded whose cells these are; they may come from a transplant donor. The CDR3 runs from the conserved cysteine through the conserved F or W. A D gene is named only where the DNA matches it firmly. Expanded clones get a size class; other rows say once, few or many, or leave the size out.

14,-,TRBJ1-1,few,TRBV27,CASSPQHSNTEAFF,TGTGCCAGCAGTCCACAGCATAGCAACACTGAAGCTTTCTTT
13,-,TRBJ1-2,few,TRBV20-1,CSVLQVNNYGYTF,TGCAGTGTTCTACAGGTGAACAACTATGGCTACACCTTC
14,-,TRBJ1-5,-,TRBV20-1,CSARDQEGNQPQHF,TGCAGTGCTAGAGATCAAGAGGGAAATCAGCCCCAGCATTTT
14,-,TRBJ2-7,many,TRBV5-1,CASSLDGPIYEQYF,TGCGCCAGCAGCTTGGACGGCCCCATCTACGAGCAGTACTTC
18,TRBD1,TRBJ2-2,few,TRBV24-1,CATSDSSDRGWNTGELFF,TGTGCCACCAGTGATTCCTCCGACAGGGGATGGAACACCGGGGAGCTGTTTTTT
15,-,TRBJ2-2,few,TRBV30,CAWSAGVVSTGELFF,TGTGCCTGGAGTGCAGGGGTCGTGAGCACCGGGGAGCTGTTTTTT
14,TRBD1,TRBJ1-2,-,TRBV2,CASRRDRGSYGYTF,TGTGCCAGCAGGCGGGACAGGGGGAGCTATGGCTACACCTTC
14,-,TRBJ1-1,-,TRBV6-1,CASSEFIVGAEAFF,TGTGCCAGCAGTGAATTCATCGTCGGCGCTGAAGCTTTCTTT
16,TRBD2,TRBJ2-1,few,TRBV3-1,CASSLGTSGTGGEQFF,TGTGCCAGCAGCCTTGGGACTAGCGGGACCGGGGGTGAGCAGTTCTTC
17,-,TRBJ2-1,-,TRBV4-2,CASSHPDSNRLNNEQFF,TGTGCCAGCAGCCACCCCGACTCAAACAGACTTAACAATGAGCAGTTCTTC
13,-,TRBJ1-5,many,TRBV12-3/TRBV12-4,CASSPPGGQPQHF,TGTGCCAGCAGTCCCCCCGGCGGACAGCCCCAGCATTTT
15,-,TRBJ2-1,-,TRBV6-5,CASSYSKDGYNEQFF,TGTGCCAGCAGTTACTCAAAGGACGGTTACAATGAGCAGTTCTTC
13,TRBD1,TRBJ1-2,few,TRBV6-1,CASRTTGRDGYTF,TGTGCCAGCAGAACGACAGGGAGGGATGGCTACACCTTC
16,TRBD2,TRBJ2-1,few,TRBV2,CASSGTSGGALDEQFF,TGTGCCAGCAGCGGGACTAGCGGGGGGGCTTTGGATGAGCAGTTCTTC
14,-,TRBJ1-4,-,TRBV12-3/TRBV12-4,CASSLGGSGEKLFF,TGTGCCAGCAGTTTGGGGGGGAGTGGGGAAAAACTGTTTTTT
17,TRBD2,TRBJ2-1,few,TRBV5-5,CASSWVAGGGFYNEQFF,TGTGCCAGCAGCTGGGTAGCGGGGGGAGGCTTCTACAATGAGCAGTTCTTC
17,TRBD2,TRBJ2-1,-,TRBV6-1,CASTLRAGGPSYNEQFF,TGTGCCAGCACTCTGCGAGCGGGAGGACCTTCCTACAATGAGCAGTTCTTC
13,-,TRBJ2-5,few,TRBV18,CASSPRQEETQYF,TGTGCCAGCTCACCACGTCAGGAGGAGACCCAGTACTTC
13,-,TRBJ2-1,few,TRBV14,CASSQDRVNEQFF,TGTGCCAGCAGCCAAGATCGTGTGAATGAGCAGTTCTTC
16,-,TRBJ2-3,few,TRBV4-1,CASSHPRAGRTDTQYF,TGCGCCAGCAGCCACCCGAGGGCAGGGCGCACAGATACGCAGTATTTT
15,-,TRBJ2-3,few,TRBV7-9,CASSLKGRILDTQYF,TGTGCCAGCAGCTTAAAGGGGCGCATCCTGGATACGCAGTATTTT
19,-,TRBJ2-7,few,TRBV5-1,CASSFRGSWTDFSSYEQYF,TGCGCCAGCAGCTTTCGGGGATCTTGGACGGATTTTTCCTCCTACGAGCAGTACTTC
12,-,TRBJ2-7,-,TRBV6-2/TRBV6-3,CASSYSRDEQYF,TGTGCCAGCAGTTACTCCCGTGACGAGCAGTACTTC
15,TRBD2,TRBJ2-2,many,TRBV12-3/TRBV12-4,CASRPTSGRTGELFF,TGTGCCAGCAGACCGACTAGCGGGAGGACCGGGGAGCTGTTTTTT
12,-,TRBJ1-1,-,TRBV20-1,CSAKVGSGEAFF,TGCAGTGCCAAAGTTGGTAGCGGAGAGGCTTTCTTT
16,TRBD2,TRBJ2-3,-,TRBV7-9,CASSLIEGGNTDTQYF,TGTGCCAGCAGCTTAATTGAGGGAGGGAACACAGATACGCAGTATTTT
17,TRBD1,TRBJ1-1,-,TRBV2,CASSWGPGGLRNTEAFF,TGTGCCAGCAGCTGGGGACCAGGGGGCCTAAGGAACACTGAAGCTTTCTTT
18,-,TRBJ2-5,-,TRBV27,CASSFFPPLGGSDETQYF,TGTGCCAGCAGTTTCTTTCCACCCCTCGGGGGATCGGACGAGACCCAGTACTTC
14,-,TRBJ1-6,few,TRBV6-2/TRBV6-3,CASTPARGNSPLHF,TGTGCCAGCACCCCCGCCAGGGGTAATTCACCCCTCCACTTT
12,-,TRBJ2-7,few,TRBV5-1,CASSFLSDEQYF,TGCGCCAGCAGCTTCTTAAGTGACGAGCAGTACTTC
16,TRBD2,TRBJ2-2,few,TRBV7-9,CASSLAGQLGTGELFF,TGTGCCAGCAGTCTAGCGGGGCAATTAGGCACCGGGGAGCTGTTTTTT
14,-,TRBJ1-2,-,TRBV5-4,CASSPGQDRGGYTF,TGTGCCAGCAGCCCGGGACAAGATCGAGGCGGCTACACCTTC
15,-,TRBJ2-3,-,TRBV7-9,CASSLVSRAVDTQYF,TGTGCCAGCAGCTTGGTATCCCGGGCCGTGGATACGCAGTATTTT
16,-,TRBJ1-5,-,TRBV5-1,CASSLGLGSGNQPQHF,TGCGCCAGCAGCCTGGGGTTGGGTTCAGGTAATCAGCCCCAGCATTTT
15,-,TRBJ1-5,-,TRBV30,CAWSSGQGPYQPQHF,TGTGCCTGGAGTTCGGGGCAGGGGCCCTATCAGCCCCAGCATTTT
15,-,TRBJ1-1,few,TRBV2,CASVGPGARATEAFF,TGTGCCAGCGTGGGGCCAGGGGCGCGGGCCACTGAAGCTTTCTTT
14,TRBD1,TRBJ1-6,-,TRBV20-1,CSAAGTGLNSPLHF,TGCAGTGCCGCAGGGACAGGGCTTAATTCACCCCTCCACTTT
15,-,TRBJ2-5,few,TRBV6-1,CASSEVWQNQETQYF,TGTGCCAGCAGTGAAGTTTGGCAGAATCAAGAGACCCAGTACTTC
13,-,TRBJ1-2,-,TRBV29-1,CSVTRSGAVGYTF,TGCAGCGTGACTCGCTCAGGGGCGGTCGGCTACACCTTC
11,-,TRBJ1-2,few,TRBV10-3,CALGAGTGYTF,TGTGCCCTCGGGGCCGGGACTGGCTACACCTTC
13,-,TRBJ2-1,-,TRBV3-1,CASSRSGYNEQFF,TGTGCCAGCAGCCGGTCAGGATACAATGAGCAGTTCTTC
11,-,TRBJ1-5,few,TRBV6-2/TRBV6-3,CASSQNGKQHF,TGTGCCAGCAGTCAGAACGGGAAGCAGCATTTT